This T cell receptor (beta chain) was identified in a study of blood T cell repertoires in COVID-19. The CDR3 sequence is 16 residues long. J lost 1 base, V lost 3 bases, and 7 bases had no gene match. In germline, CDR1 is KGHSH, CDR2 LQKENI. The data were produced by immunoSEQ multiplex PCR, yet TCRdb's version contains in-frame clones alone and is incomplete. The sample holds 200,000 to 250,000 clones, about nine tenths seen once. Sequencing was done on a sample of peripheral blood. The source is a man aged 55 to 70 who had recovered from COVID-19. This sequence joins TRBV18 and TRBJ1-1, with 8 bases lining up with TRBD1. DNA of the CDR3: TGTGCCAGCTCACCCGGGACAGGACGGGGGAACACTGAAGCTTTCTTT. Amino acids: CASSPGTGRGNTEAFF.